The 26 T cell receptor beta chains below all came from one sample that was sequenced in a study of tumor-infiltrating lymphocytes in primary liver carcinoma. A primer matching the constant region was used to make TCR beta cDNA from approximately 0.45 ug of total RNA. Libraries covering TCR beta were generated through three nested multiplex PCR rounds (using a slightly modified ARM-PCR). Both of the initial two PCR rounds ran for roughly 10 cycles and employed TRBV1-TRBV30 forward primers alongside a C-beta reverse primer. From the multiplex PCR reads, TCRdb called clonotypes with MiXCR, one entry per CDR3 protein. The profile covers about 21,000 distinct CDR3 sequences, with approximately 70% appearing a single time and over 35% taken by the ten largest. Between about 17 and 34 mg of unsorted bulk tissue served as the source from which RNA and DNA were co-extracted. The sequencing sample was made of liver tumor tissue from sampling region 1. The subset here: tumor region T1, superior pole. The receptors here all came from a man aged 35 to 55 with primary liver carcinoma and hepatitis B virus infection.

This clonotype has only one observation. The gene calls are TRBV7-9 and TRBJ1-2; D not resolved. Germline CDR1 is SEHNR and CDR2 is FQNEAQ (reference sequence). Trimming removed 5 bases from V and 5 bases from J, with 21 bases in between. The CDR3 contains 16 residues. The CDR3: CASSHESRPSQYGYTF. CDR3 in DNA: TGTGCCAGCAGCCACGAGAGCAGGCCGTCCCAGTATGGCTACACCTTC.

With regard to this clonotype: Its ends do not fully match the called genes, so a read error is possible. The rearrangement uses TRBV6-4 and TRBJ1-1; unclear D gene. This CDR3 has 13 residues. In germline, CDR1 is MRHNA, CDR2 SNTAGT. In DNA form, the CDR3 reads TGTGCCAGCAGCGAAGATATGAACATTGAAGCTTTCTTT. It codes for CASSEDMNIEAFF.

Remarks on this clonotype: The germline gene is not matched at one end of the junction; a read error may be the cause. The V call is TRBV5-5, the J call TRBJ2-7; weak D call: TRBD2 (6 bases). Germline V gene lookup returns CDR1 SGHKS and CDR2 YYEKEE (reference sequence). This CDR3 region has 15 residues. CDR3 bases: TGTGCCGGGAGGCAGGGATTACAGAGCTCCTACGTGCAGTACTTC. It is translated as CAGRQGLQSSYVQYF.

Note on this clonotype: Sequence at one end of the junction differs from germline and may be a read error. This chain connects TRBV20-1 to TRBJ2-7; a possible D gene is TRBD1 (5 bases). Germline V lookup: CDR1 DFQATT, CDR2 SNEGSKA (reference sequence). The CDR3 extends over 15 amino acids. CDR3 protein: CSARDPTDPPYERYF. The CDR3 DNA sequence: TGCAGTGCTAGAGATCCGACAGACCCTCCTTACGAGCGGTACTTC.

Details on this clonotype: A junction boundary mismatches the germline segment, possibly from a read error. The rearrangement joins TRBV6-6 to TRBJ2-3; 10 nucleotides align to TRBD2. The CDR3 loop spans 16 amino acids. Germline V CDR1 and CDR2: MNHNY, SVGAGI (reference sequence). CDR3 residues: CASRKGTSVRTDTQYF. The CDR3 DNA reads as TGTGCAAGCAGGAAAGGGACTAGCGTGAGGACTGATACGCAGTATTTT.

This chain joins TRBV11-2 and TRBJ2-1; D perhaps matches TRBD2 (6 bases). The CDR3 covers 16 residues. V was trimmed by 6 bases and J by 13 bases, leaving 28 bases between them. Germline CDR1 is SGHAT and CDR2 is FQNNGV. For the CDR3, the DNA is TGTGCCAGCAGTCCTTTCACCTGCGGGAAGGATGGTGAACAGTTCTTC. It is translated as CASSPFTCGKDGEQFF.

There are many counts of this clonotype. The chain combines TRBV7-9 with TRBJ2-7, with TRBD1 matching over 11 bases. J gave up 5 bases and V 0 bases, and 6 bases lay outside the gene matches. This CDR3 contains 16 residues. CDR1 is SEHNR and CDR2 is FQNEAQ in the germline V gene (reference sequence). This chain's CDR3 is CASSLAFGTGGDEQYF. The CDR3 DNA reads TGTGCCAGCAGCTTAGCTTTTGGGACAGGGGGAGACGAGCAGTACTTC.

As for this clonotype: As the CDR3 is not closed by the conserved phenylalanine or tryptophan, this likely results from a read error. This chain joins TRBV6-1 and TRBJ1-5; D remains ambiguous. The CDR3 spans 15 residues. CDR1 is MNHNS and CDR2 is SASEGT in the germline V gene. The CDR3 here is CVSSDISYSNQPQHY. As DNA, the CDR3 is TGTGTCAGCAGTGACATCTCCTATAGCAATCAGCCCCAGCATTAT.

Concerning this clonotype: The junction and the germline gene differ at one end; a read error may be behind it. The chain recombines TRBV4-1 with TRBJ2-6; D might be TRBD1 or TRBD2, each matching 6 bases. The CDR3 consists of 17 residues. The germline gives CDR1 MGHRA, CDR2 YSYEKL. The chain's CDR3 is CASSQTAGGSGTNVPTF. The CDR3, as DNA: TGCGCTAGCAGCCAGACTGCCGGGGGCTCTGGGACCAACGTCCCGACTTTC.

The chain uses TRBV11-2 and TRBJ2-1; perhaps TRBD2 as D (6 bases). This CDR3 region has 17 residues. Germline loops: CDR1 SGHAT, CDR2 FQNNGV. With 1 base removed from V and 9 bases from J, the gap between germline ends came to 22 bases. CDR3 nucleotides: TGTGCCAGCAGCTTAGGCGAAGGGCTAACGGGAGTGACTGAGCAGTTCTTC. Encoded protein: CASSLGEGLTGVTEQFF.

In the case of this clonotype: One end of the junction varies from germline; a read error may be responsible. The J gene is TRBJ2-2, the V gene TRBV12-3 or TRBV12-4; 8 nucleotides match TRBD1. The CDR3 length is 14 residues. For the CDR3, the DNA is TGTGCCAGCAGCCGCCACAGGGGGGCCGGGGAACTGTTTTTT. Translating it yields CASSRHRGAGELFF.

Turning to this clonotype: The junction does not match germline at one end; this may be a read error. The chain recombines TRBV7-9 with TRBJ1-1; D remains ambiguous. Germline assignment: CDR1 SEHNR and CDR2 FQNEAQ (reference sequence). This CDR3 has 14 amino acids. The CDR3 DNA reads TGTGCCAGAAGCTTCCTTCATGGGAACACTGAAGCTTTCTTC. Translation: CARSFLHGNTEAFF.

This clonotype was detected only a few times. Here the CDR3 DNA reads TGTGCCAGCAGTCGCTCTGGGGGCGACTATGGCTACACCTTC. It translates to CASSRSGGDYGYTF. The chain has TRBV12-3 or TRBV12-4 and TRBJ1-2, with D possibly matching TRBD1 (6 bases). This CDR3 is 14 amino acids long. V was pared by 5 bases and J by 3 bases, with 13 bases between.

In regard to this clonotype: A much larger clone lies a single base off, so this may be a read error. V gene TRBV11-2 combines with J gene TRBJ2-1; D unresolved. The CDR3 loop spans 15 amino acids. Germline CDR1 reads SGHAT; CDR2 reads FQNNGV. CDR3 nucleotide sequence: TGTGCCAGCAGCTTAGAGCGGATCTCCTCCAATGCGCAGTTCTTC. Its protein is CASSLERISSNAQFF.

To note about this clonotype: A junction end diverges from the germline sequence, so it may reflect a read error. This chain links TRBV6-2 or TRBV6-3 with TRBJ2-7; D is uncertain. This CDR3 spans 14 amino acids. Germline lookup yields CDR1 MNHEY and CDR2 SVGEGT. The CDR3 region is CANSFFGQPREQCF. The CDR3 nucleotides read TGTGCCAACAGTTTTTTTGGTCAGCCCCGTGAGCAGTGCTTC.

This clonotype was found many times. V is TRBV12-3 or TRBV12-4 and J is TRBJ2-5; possibly TRBD2 for D (6 bases). V shed 7 bases and J shed 3 bases, with 18 bases lying between them. This CDR3 region has 15 residues. Here the CDR3 DNA reads TGTGCCAGCAACACCTACCCCGGGAGCGAAGAGACCCAGTACTTC. Protein sequence: CASNTYPGSEETQYF.

This clonotype was found many times. A much larger clone differs by one base, so this may be a read error. The chain has TRBV5-1 and TRBJ2-2; 11 positions agree with TRBD2. The germline V gene encodes CDR1 SGHRS and CDR2 YFSETQ. The CDR3 is made up of 16 amino acids. The CDR3 coding sequence is TGCGTCAGCAGCCCAACTAGCGGGAGTGGTACCGGGGAGCTGTTTTTT. Translated: CVSSPTSGSGTGELFF.

The V call is TRBV4-1, the J call TRBJ1-2; perhaps TRBD1 as D (5 bases). V was clipped by 2 bases and J by 1 base, with 8 bases between them. The CDR3 runs 14 residues. Germline loops: CDR1 MGHRA, CDR2 YSYEKL. The DNA of the CDR3 is TGCGCCAGCAGCCAAAGAGACAGTAACTATGGCTACACCTTC. It is translated as CASSQRDSNYGYTF.

This clonotype was counted ten times or more. This rearrangement joins TRBV5-1 to TRBJ2-7, with D perhaps assigned TRBD1 or TRBD2 (5 bases each). The germline gives CDR1 SGHRS, CDR2 YFSETQ. V lost 4 bases to trimming and J lost 3 bases, with 14 bases between them. The CDR3 runs to 14 residues. In DNA form, the CDR3 reads TGCGCCAGCAGCGTGGGACGAGGGCACTACGAGCAGTACTTC. This translates into CASSVGRGHYEQYF. Looking up the rest from reference TRBV5-1 and TRBJ2-7 gives the full variable domain: KAGVTQTPRYLIKTRGQQVTLSCSPISGHRSVSWYQQTPGQGLQFLFEYFSETQRNKGNFPGRFSGRQFSNSRSEMNVSTLELGDSALYLCASSVGRGHYEQYFGPGTRLTVT.

The chain is built from TRBV11-2 and TRBJ2-3, with no clear D. Germline V gene data show CDR1 as SGHAT and CDR2 as FQNNGV. CDR3 length equals 16 residues. Deletions cut 5 bases from V and 3 bases from J, with 18 bases between. The CDR3 sequence: CASSQQTINPTDTQYF. Here the CDR3 DNA reads TGTGCCAGCAGCCAACAAACCATCAACCCAACAGATACGCAGTATTTT.

About this clonotype itself: A junction boundary mismatches the germline segment, possibly from a read error. The genes are TRBV10-2 and TRBJ2-5; 7 nucleotides match TRBD1. The germline CDR1 and CDR2 sequences are WSHSY and SAAADI. CDR3 length: 13 amino acids. The CDR3 spells CASRTGTFEAQYF. CDR3 DNA: TGCGCCAGCAGGACAGGGACGTTCGAGGCCCAGTATTTC.

This clonotype occurred a few times. No conserved phenylalanine or tryptophan ends this CDR3, so it is likely a read error. This chain connects TRBV11-2 to TRBJ2-1; TRBD2 agrees at 9 bases. CDR3 length: 16 amino acids. Germline V gene data show CDR1 as SGHAT and CDR2 as FQNNGV. CDR3 protein: CARSLELLAGMNEQFL. The CDR3 bases are TGTGCCAGGAGCTTAGAGCTCCTAGCGGGGATGAATGAGCAGTTCCTC.

With regard to this clonotype: As the CDR3 is not closed by the conserved phenylalanine or tryptophan, this likely results from a read error. This chain joins TRBV11-2 and TRBJ1-1; TRBD1 aligns across 7 bases. Looked up from germline, CDR1 is SGHAT and CDR2 is FQNNGV. The CDR3 has 16 amino acids. The chain's CDR3 is CAISPSRGFVNTEAFS. As DNA, the CDR3 is TGTGCCATCAGCCCATCCAGGGGGTTCGTGAACACTGAAGCTTTCTCT.

This clonotype showed up many times. The CDR3 sequence is CSVEGTGDEQYF. CDR3 nucleotide sequence: TGCAGCGTTGAAGGGACAGGGGACGAGCAGTACTTC. The chain combines TRBV29-1 with TRBJ2-7, with 9 bases fitting TRBD1. This CDR3 region has 12 residues. Losses at the gene ends were 1 base for V and 5 bases for J; bases not matched to a gene: 0. Germline assignment: CDR1 SQVTM and CDR2 ANQGSEA.

By its share, this clonotype is medium-sized (0.01 to 0.1%). V gene TRBV12-3 or TRBV12-4 combines with J gene TRBJ2-3, with a tentative D call TRBD2 (5 bases). CDR3 size: 15 residues. Trimming left V 2 bases short and J 3 bases short, with 12 bases between. The CDR3, as DNA: TGTGCCAGCAGTTTAAGGCTAGCATCGACAGATACGCAGTATTTT. Protein product: CASSLRLASTDTQYF.

For this clonotype: The junction differs from germline at one of its ends, possibly a read error. The V call is TRBV18, the J call TRBJ2-7; D is unresolved. From germline, CDR1 is KGHSH and CDR2 LQKENI. The CDR3 is made up of 14 amino acids. The CDR3 DNA follows: TGTGCCAGCTCAGCACCACACCTCTCCTACGAGCGGTACTTC. It specifies CASSAPHLSYERYF.